Shown below are 9 T cell receptor beta chains from a single sample sequenced in a study of blood T cells in healthy people across ages. Alongside a J-beta primer mix, a sample-barcoded 5' primer served in a second PCR lasting 7 to 11 cycles. TCRdb reprocessed the 5' RACE reads via MiXCR and lists one record per CDR3 protein. The table lists around 850,000 distinct CDR3 sequences, about 36% of them singletons. The sequenced material came from blood. The receptors were gathered from a man younger than 35 in good health.

This clonotype was counted a single time. The chain carries TRBV20-1 and TRBJ1-2, with 7 bases aligning to TRBD1. The CDR3 length is 14 residues. The germline V gene encodes CDR1 DFQATT and CDR2 SNEGSKA (reference sequence). With V trimmed by 4 bases and J by 7 bases, 12 bases remained unmatched. CDR3 protein: CSATGQRGSLGYTF. The DNA of the CDR3 is TGCAGTGCTACGGGACAGAGGGGGAGTCTTGGCTACACCTTC.

This clonotype was picked up a small number of times. The gene calls are TRBV18 and TRBJ1-1; D is possibly TRBD1 (6 bases). V was pared by 5 bases and J by 4 bases, with 14 bases between. Looked up from germline, CDR1 is KGHSH and CDR2 is LQKENI. The CDR3 contains 14 residues. The CDR3 nucleotides are TGTGCCAGCTCAGTACAGGGTGTACGCACTGAAGCTTTCTTT. It is translated as CASSVQGVRTEAFF.

The rearrangement links TRBV12-3 or TRBV12-4 to TRBJ1-1; the D is unclear. Between the trimmed V and J ends, which lost 0 bases and 2 bases, there was a span of 13 bases. This CDR3 spans 16 amino acids. In DNA, the CDR3 is TGTGCCAGCAGTTTAGCAACCCCACTTCCAAACACTGAAGCTTTCTTT. Residues: CASSLATPLPNTEAFF.

The rearrangement uses TRBV7-2 and TRBJ2-3, with D uncertain. V lost 4 bases and J lost 4, with 12 bases in between. The CDR3 loop spans 14 amino acids. Germline assignment: CDR1 SGHTA and CDR2 FQGNSA. The CDR3 loop reads CASSYSNSADTQYF. Written as DNA, the CDR3 is TGTGCCAGCAGCTACAGTAATTCAGCAGATACGCAGTATTTT.

The genes are TRBV7-9 and TRBJ2-5; D is possibly TRBD1 (5 bases). Trimming stripped 1 base from V and 2 bases from J, with 17 bases between. The CDR3 contains 17 residues. Germline-derived CDR1 and CDR2 are SEHNR and FQNEAQ (reference sequence). The CDR3 loop reads CASSLGGRVVPQETQYF. The CDR3, as DNA: TGTGCCAGCAGCTTAGGGGGCAGGGTGGTCCCTCAAGAGACCCAGTACTTC.

This clonotype was seen a few times. The chain couples TRBV7-3 to TRBJ2-6; D is unresolved. Trimming cost V 3 bases and J 4 bases, with 10 bases left between them. The germline gives CDR1 SGHTA, CDR2 FQGTGA. The CDR3 length is 15 residues. The CDR3 region is CASSFSGRGANVLTF. CDR3 nucleotides: TGTGCCAGCAGCTTCTCGGGTCGGGGGGCCAACGTCCTGACTTTC. The full variable domain, in which reference TRBV7-3 and TRBJ2-6 provide the parts outside the CDR3, is GAGVSQTPSNKVTEKGKYVELRCDPISGHTALYWYRQSLGQGPEFLIYFQGTGAADDSGLPNDRFFAVRPEGSVSTLKIQRTERGDSAVYLCASSFSGRGANVLTFGAGSRLTVL.

The chain uses TRBV30 and TRBJ2-2, with TRBD1 identical over 7 bases. The CDR3 runs to 14 residues. Germline CDR1 GTSNPN, CDR2 SVGIG (reference sequence). J lost 1 base, V lost 2 bases, and 1 base had no gene match. The chain's CDR3 is CAWSRGRNTGELFF. The CDR3 DNA reads TGTGCCTGGAGTAGGGGGCGGAACACCGGGGAGCTGTTTTTT.

This clonotype was detected only a few times. This chain links TRBV18 with TRBJ1-3, with D possibly matching TRBD1 (6 bases). Trimming stripped 8 bases from V and 1 base from J, with 9 bases between. Germline V CDR1 and CDR2: KGHSH, LQKENI. The CDR3 totals 13 residues. In DNA form, the CDR3 reads TGTGCCAGCCGGACAGCTTCTGGAAACACCATATATTTT. Amino acids: CASRTASGNTIYF.

This chain uses TRBV4-2 with TRBJ2-7; D gene uncertain. Germline V gene data show CDR1 as LGHNA and CDR2 as YNFKEQ. V was clipped by 0 bases and J by 10 bases, with 16 bases between them. The CDR3 is 14 residues long. The CDR3 here is CASSQDSQESAQYF. CDR3 sequence (DNA): TGTGCCAGCAGCCAAGACAGTCAAGAGTCGGCCCAGTACTTC.